A selection of T cell receptor beta chains follows, all from one sample in a study of blood T cell repertoires in COVID-19. TCRdb's table, derived via immunoSEQ multiplex PCR, lists solely in-frame clones and lacks some. The table has around 280,000 clones, around four fifths seen once. The material sequenced was peripheral blood. The source is a woman in her forties or fifties with active or convalescent COVID-19. CDR3s include the opening cysteine and the closing phenylalanine or tryptophan. Each record gives: J gene, clone size, V gene, D gene, CDR3 DNA, CDR3 protein. A D gene is named only where the DNA matches it firmly. Only some rows state a clone size, as once, few, many or a class for expanded clones.

TRBJ1-3 | . | TRBV4-2 | . | TGTGCCAGCAGCCAAGAGTTGCAGGGTGTTATGGTAGGAAACACCATATATTTT | CASSQELQGVMVGNTIYF
TRBJ1-1 | . | TRBV18 | TRBD1 | TGTGCCAGCTCGCCGATGGGACAGGGGATGGCTGAAGCTTTCTTT | CASSPMGQGMAEAFF
TRBJ2-7 | once | TRBV19 | TRBD2 | TGTGCCAGTAGTCCCCTTCTAGCGGGACATCCCTACGAGCAGTACTTC | CASSPLLAGHPYEQYF
TRBJ1-2 | . | TRBV6-1 | . | TGTGCCAGCAGTGACCTCTATGGCTACACCTTC | CASSDLYGYTF
TRBJ1-1 | . | TRBV29-1 | TRBD1 | TGCAGCGTACGGACAGGGTCGGTCGTCACTGAAGCTTTCTTT | CSVRTGSVVTEAFF
TRBJ1-1 | . | TRBV6-5 | . | TGTGCCAGCAAGGTCTGGGGGCTCACTGAAGCTTTCTTT | CASKVWGLTEAFF
TRBJ2-4 | . | TRBV5-1 | . | TGCGCCAGCAGCTTGCCTTCCGGAGAAAACATTCAGTACTTC | CASSLPSGENIQYF
TRBJ1-1 | few | TRBV3-1/TRBV3-2 | . | TGTGCCAGCAGCCAAGACGCAGGGGATGCGAACACTGAAGCTTTCTTT | CASSQDAGDANTEAFF
TRBJ2-3 | . | TRBV30 | TRBD2 | TGTGCCTGGAGTGTTGCCCTACTAGCGAGAGATACGCAGTATTTT | CAWSVALLARDTQYF
TRBJ1-1 | . | TRBV5-6 | . | TGTGCCAGCAGCCGGAGCGACAGGTCCACTGAAGCTTTCTTT | CASSRSDRSTEAFF
TRBJ2-3 | . | TRBV5-6 | TRBD2 | TGTGCCAGCAGCTTTCCCAAAGCGGGACTAGCGGGAGGGGATACGCAGTATTTT | CASSFPKAGLAGGDTQYF
TRBJ2-6 | . | TRBV15 | . | TGTGCCACCAGCAGAGATGCGGCAGAACTGTGGGGGGCCAACGTCCTGACTTTC | CATSRDAAELWGANVLTF
TRBJ2-5 | . | TRBV5-6 | . | TGTGCCAGCAGCTTGGGAGGGTACAGGGAAAAGACCCAGTACTTC | CASSLGGYREKTQYF
TRBJ2-1 | . | TRBV7-8 | TRBD1 | TGTGCCAGCAGCTCACCCGAGGACAGGGGCTATAACTACAATGAGCAGTTCTTC | CASSSPEDRGYNYNEQFF
TRBJ2-1 | . | TRBV25-1 | TRBD2 | TGTGCCAGCACAAAGGACAGCGGGAGGTTAGGTGAGCAGTTCTTC | CASTKDSGRLGEQFF
TRBJ1-1 | . | TRBV28 | . | TGTGCCAGCCCCCGGTCGGGGGGCACAGGCGGGAACACTGAAGCTTTCTTT | CASPRSGGTGGNTEAFF
TRBJ1-1 | . | TRBV5-1 | . | TGCGCCAGCAGCTTAGATGAACTGACTGAAGCTTTCTTT | CASSLDELTEAFF
TRBJ1-5 | . | TRBV19 | . | TGTGCCAGGGAAAGGACCGGGGGCAATCAGCCCCAGCATTTT | CARERTGGNQPQHF
TRBJ2-5 | . | TRBV9 | TRBD2 | TGTGCCAGCAGCGTAGTTAGTCGGGAGGGAGAGACCCAGTACTTC | CASSVVSREGETQYF
TRBJ1-2 | . | TRBV5-6 | TRBD1 | TGTGCCAGCAGTTTGGGACAGGCTAACTATGGCTACACCTTC | CASSLGQANYGYTF
TRBJ2-5 | . | TRBV7-9 | . | TGTGCCAGCAGCTCCCACACCCAAGAGACCCAGTACTTC | CASSSHTQETQYF
TRBJ2-7 | . | TRBV7-9 | TRBD2 | TGTGCCAGCAGCCCCCCACTAGCGGGAGTCCACGAGCAGTACTTC | CASSPPLAGVHEQYF
TRBJ2-3 | . | TRBV12-3/TRBV12-4 | . | TGTGCCAGCAGTTTAAAGGGGGATACGCAGTATTTT | CASSLKGDTQYF
TRBJ2-2 | . | TRBV7-9 | . | TGTGCCAGCAGCGCACAGGGCGGGAACACCGGGGAGCTGTTTTTT | CASSAQGGNTGELFF
TRBJ2-5 | . | TRBV28 | TRBD2 | TGTGCCAGCAGTTTGGAGACCGAGGGCGGGAGGGCAGAGACCCAGTACTTC | CASSLETEGGRAETQYF
TRBJ2-3 | . | TRBV5-4 | . | TGTGCCAGCAGCTTGTTATCGGGAGCGGGCTCAGATACGCAGTATTTT | CASSLLSGAGSDTQYF
TRBJ1-4 | . | TRBV9 | TRBD1 | TGTGCCAGCAGCGCCCGGGACAGGAATGTAAAACTGTTTTTT | CASSARDRNVKLFF
TRBJ2-1 | . | TRBV4-1 | . | TGCGCCAGCAGCCAGGAGGGGACCCGGCCTGAGCAGTTCTTC | CASSQEGTRPEQFF